The next 15 T cell receptor beta chains were all read from a single sample in a study of cytomegalovirus exposure and HLA in healthy donors (dated by TCRdb to 2016 to 2017). The library was built by means of the immunoSEQ multiplex PCR assay. For the multiplex PCR, a mixture combining 60 forward primers for TCR Vbeta segments and 13 reverse primers for TCR Jbeta segments was used. This is the immuneACCESS table as TCRdb keeps it, with only in-frame sequences that have V and J called. A part of the clones is gone; compared with another copy, unresolved V genes explain less than half, and the rest is unexplained. The sample table contains fewer than 150,000 clones; only one count was recorded for approximately 70% of them. The ten largest clones add up to approximately 15% of the sample. Material for sequencing was PBMCs. These receptors were obtained from a human donor in good health.

J is TRBJ2-3 and V is TRBV7-9; D call uncertain. Germline V gene sequence: CDR1 SEHNR, CDR2 FQNEAQ (reference sequence). Trimming left V 1 base short and J 2 bases short, with 4 bases between. The CDR3 contains 13 residues. CDR3 sequence (DNA): TGTGCCAGCAGCTTAGTCCTCACAGATACGCAGTATTTT. This gives the protein CASSLVLTDTQYF. The full variable domain, completed using reference TRBV7-9 and TRBJ2-3, is DTGVSQNPRHKITKRGQNVTFRCDPISEHNRLYWYRQTLGQGPEFLTYFQNEAQLEKSRLLSDRFSAERPKGSFSTLEIQRTEQGDSAMYLCASSLVLTDTQYFGPGTRLTVL.

This rearrangement joins TRBV19 to TRBJ2-5, with 7 bases that match TRBD1. This CDR3 is built from 15 residues. CDR1 is LNHDA and CDR2 is SQIVND in the germline V gene (reference sequence). V lost 9 bases and J lost 1; bases outside the gene matches: 11. The DNA of the CDR3 is TGTGCCAGCCTACAAGGGGACAGCCGCCAAGAGACCCAGTACTTC. This codes for CASLQGDSRQETQYF.

This clone occurred a few times. The sample holds other DNA sequences that translate to the same CDR3. This chain uses TRBV5-1 with TRBJ1-1, with TRBD1 as a possible D gene (5 bases). V was pared by 0 bases and J by 1 base, with 7 bases between. The CDR3 runs 14 residues. The germline CDR1 and CDR2 sequences are SGHRS and YFSETQ. In nucleotides, the CDR3 is TGCGCCAGCAGCTTGGGACAGACGAACACTGAAGCTTTCTTT. Translation gives CASSLGQTNTEAFF.

This clone showed up just once. The rearrangement links TRBV28 to TRBJ1-4, with D hard to call. CDR1 is MDHEN and CDR2 is SYDVKM in the germline V gene. The CDR3 runs 14 residues. The V end lost 2 bases, the J end lost 4 bases, and 8 bases lay between the germline ends. CDR3 loop: CASSLVHLNEKLFF. DNA of the CDR3: TGTGCCAGCAGTTTAGTACACCTTAATGAAAAACTGTTTTTT. The full variable domain, rest sourced from reference TRBV28 and TRBJ1-4, is DVKVTQSSRYLVKRTGEKVFLECVQDMDHENMFWYRQDPGLGLRLIYFSYDVKMKEKGDIPEGYSVSREKKERFSLILESASTNQTSMYLCASSLVHLNEKLFFGSGTQLSVL.

For the CDR3, the DNA is TGTGCCAGCAGCTTGGGAATAGCGGGAGAAAGTGGGGCCAACGTCCTGACTTTC. Its translation: CASSLGIAGESGANVLTF. The chain employs TRBV7-9 and TRBJ2-6, with 9 bases lining up with TRBD2. This CDR3 comprises 18 residues. Germline values: CDR1 SEHNR, CDR2 FQNEAQ (reference sequence). Trimming took 3 bases from V and 3 from J; bases not matched to a gene: 9.

This chain links TRBV11-3 with TRBJ2-7; TRBD2 aligns across 10 bases. Germline V gives CDR1 SGHNT, CDR2 YENEEA. V dropped 6 bases and J dropped 4; count of bases not matched to a gene: 3. This CDR3 has 13 residues. The CDR3 protein is CASSLAGVYEQYF. The CDR3 region has the DNA TGTGCCAGCAGTCTAGCGGGAGTGTACGAGCAGTACTTC.

The chain recombines TRBV7-8 with TRBJ1-4; D might be TRBD1 (5 bases). V shed 5 bases and J shed 3 bases, with 10 bases lying between them. This CDR3 is built from 14 residues. Germline V gene data show CDR1 as SGHVS and CDR2 as FQNEAQ. CDR3 nucleotide sequence: TGTGCCAGCAGCGTCAGGGCACCTAATGAAAAACTGTTTTTT. Translating it yields CASSVRAPNEKLFF.

The chain uses TRBV7-6 and TRBJ2-5; 8 bases align to TRBD2. The DNA end is more similar to TRBJ2-7, so the J call may be wrong. Germline CDR1 SGHVS, CDR2 FNYEAQ. The CDR3 runs to 15 residues. CDR3 residues: CASSDSGSPPYEQYF. As DNA, the CDR3 is TGTGCCAGCAGCGACAGCGGGAGTCCTCCCTACGAGCAGTACTTC.

This clone was seen only once. The chain is built from TRBV2 and TRBJ2-2, with TRBD2 matching over 8 bases. V was clipped by 7 bases and J by 3 bases; unmatched bases: 1. The CDR3 loop spans 13 amino acids. The germline gives CDR1 SNHLY, CDR2 FYNNEI. The CDR3 is CASTRGDTGELFF. As DNA, the CDR3 is TGTGCCAGCACGCGGGGGGACACCGGGGAGCTGTTTTTT.

The genes are TRBV6-4 and TRBJ2-1; 14 bases are shared with TRBD2. CDR3 size: 14 residues. From germline, CDR1 is MRHNA and CDR2 SNTAGT. The ends lost 4 bases at V and 7 bases at J; junction bases unmatched: 0. CDR3 in amino acids: CASSGLAGGNEQFF. CDR3 nucleotide sequence: TGTGCCAGCAGTGGACTAGCGGGGGGGAATGAGCAGTTCTTC.

V gene TRBV7-9 combines with J gene TRBJ1-1; 10 bases align to TRBD1. V lost 5 bases to trimming and J lost 1 base; unmatched junction nucleotides: 16. The length of the CDR3 is 19 residues. Per germline, CDR1 SEHNR and CDR2 FQNEAQ (reference sequence). The CDR3 region has the DNA TGTGCCAGCAGCGGACGCGATCTCGGGACAGGGGTCTGGAACACTGAAGCTTTCTTT. Translating gives CASSGRDLGTGVWNTEAFF.

On this clone: Its ends do not fully match the called genes, so a read error is possible. The chain employs TRBV7-7 and TRBJ2-7; 11 bases agree with TRBD1. The CDR3 covers 14 residues. Germline CDR1 reads SSHAT; CDR2 reads FNYEAQ (reference sequence). DNA for the CDR3: TGTGCTAGCAGCTTTCGGGACAGGGGGTACGAGCAGTACTTC. This encodes CASSFRDRGYEQYF.

The chain employs TRBV6-5 and TRBJ1-2, with TRBD1 matching over 8 bases. V dropped 4 bases and J dropped 8; count of bases not matched to a gene: 12. The V gene's germline CDR1 is MNHEY and CDR2 SVGAGI. The length of the CDR3 is 15 residues. The DNA of the CDR3 is TGTGCCAGCAGTTGGAGGACAGGGAGGTTTGGAGGCTACACCTTC. Its translation is CASSWRTGRFGGYTF.

The chain carries TRBV6-1 and TRBJ1-2; D might be TRBD1 (5 bases). This CDR3 is 15 amino acids long. Germline CDR1 reads MNHNS; CDR2 reads SASEGT. V gave up 1 base and J gave up 4 bases, with 13 bases separating them. Here the CDR3 DNA reads TGTGCCAGCAGTGAAGGCGGGGGGGGGAGCTATGGCTACACCTTC. The encoded protein is CASSEGGGGSYGYTF.

The rearrangement uses TRBV21-1 and TRBJ1-4. TRBV21-1 is a listed pseudogene. CDR3 length equals 13 residues. The CDR3 sequence is CASPSGLNEKLFF. CDR3 coding DNA: TGTGCCAGCCCATCGGGGTTGAATGAAAAACTGTTTTTT.